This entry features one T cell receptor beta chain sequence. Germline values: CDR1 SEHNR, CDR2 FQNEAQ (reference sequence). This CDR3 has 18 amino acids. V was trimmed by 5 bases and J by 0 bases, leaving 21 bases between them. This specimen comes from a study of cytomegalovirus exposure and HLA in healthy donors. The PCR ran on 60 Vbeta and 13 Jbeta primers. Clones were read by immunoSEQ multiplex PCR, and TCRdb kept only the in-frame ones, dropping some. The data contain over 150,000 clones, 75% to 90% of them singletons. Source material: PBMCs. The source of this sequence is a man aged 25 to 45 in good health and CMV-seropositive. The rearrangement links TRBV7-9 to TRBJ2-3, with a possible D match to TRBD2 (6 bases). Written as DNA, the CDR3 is TGTGCCAGCAGCCCTTACTATCTAGCGAGCCCTAGCACAGATACGCAGTATTTT. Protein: CASSPYYLASPSTDTQYF.